The 16 T cell receptor beta chains presented below share a single source sample, sequenced in a study of primary melanoma T cells and metastatic recurrence. Clones were sequenced by immunoSEQ multiplex PCR, and TCRdb holds only the in-frame ones, with some missing. This table has about 100 clones, 90% to 95% appearing once. Sequenced: melanoma tumor tissue. The receptor set was obtained from a human donor with melanoma.

The V and J genes are TRBV11-3 and TRBJ2-7; D is uncertain. V lost 5 bases and J 1 base, leaving 12 bases between the germline ends. CDR1 SGHNT and CDR2 YENEEA come from the germline V gene. The CDR3 is 14 residues long. The CDR3 is CASSPHMGSYEQYF. The CDR3 DNA is TGTGCCAGCAGCCCGCATATGGGGTCCTACGAGCAGTACTTC. Variable domain in full (rest from reference TRBV11-3 and TRBJ2-7): EAGVVQSPRYKIIEKKQPVAFWCNPISGHNTLYWYLQNLGQGPELLIRYENEEAVDDSQLPKDRFSAERLKGVDSTLKIQPAELGDSAVYLCASSPHMGSYEQYFGPGTRLTVT.

J is TRBJ1-5 and V is TRBV15; D might be TRBD1 (6 bases). The CDR3 has 17 residues. The germline gives CDR1 LNHNV, CDR2 YYDKDF (reference sequence). The V and J ends lost 0 bases and 2 bases respectively, with 14 bases between them. CDR3 residues: CATSRDRYSGGNQPQHF. DNA for the CDR3: TGTGCCACCAGCAGAGATAGATATTCAGGGGGCAATCAGCCCCAGCATTTT. The entire variable domain, with the rest obtained from reference TRBV15 and TRBJ1-5, is as follows: DAMVIQNPRYQVTQFGKPVTLSCSQTLNHNVMYWYQQKSSQAPKLLFHYYDKDFNNEADTPDNFQSRRPNTSFCFLDIRSPGLGDTAMYLCATSRDRYSGGNQPQHFGDGTRLSIL.

The rearrangement uses TRBV28 and TRBJ1-5; possibly TRBD1 for D (6 bases). From germline, CDR1 is MDHEN and CDR2 SYDVKM. Trimming removed 6 bases from V and 4 bases from J, with 10 bases in between. CDR3 length equals 13 residues. The CDR3 is CASRKQGNQPQHF. Here the CDR3 DNA reads TGTGCCAGCAGGAAACAGGGTAATCAGCCCCAGCATTTT.

The rearrangement joins TRBV18 to TRBJ2-3; no clear D gene. Per germline, CDR1 KGHSH and CDR2 LQKENI. With 6 bases removed from V and 5 bases from J, the gap between germline ends came to 12 bases. The CDR3 runs 13 residues. The CDR3 is CASSPGGKDTQYF. The CDR3 region has the DNA TGTGCCAGCTCCCCCGGTGGTAAAGATACGCAGTATTTT.

J is TRBJ2-1 and V is TRBV6-8; possibly TRBD2 for D (6 bases). CDR1 and CDR2 (germline): MNHGY, SAAAGT. The CDR3 consists of 13 residues. V lost 10 bases and J 7 bases, leaving 17 bases between the germline ends. CDR3: CATKGGAGNEQFF. The CDR3 DNA reads TGTGCCACCAAGGGCGGGGCGGGAAATGAGCAGTTCTTC.

CDR3 DNA: TGTGCCAGCAGGGTGGGACAGGGGACGGGAAGGTCACCCCTCCACTTT. Amino acid sequence: CASRVGQGTGRSPLHF. V gene TRBV28 combines with J gene TRBJ1-6; 10 nucleotides agree with TRBD1. Germline CDR1 MDHEN, CDR2 SYDVKM. With 6 bases clipped from V and 10 bases from J, the junction kept 12 bases outside the gene matches. The CDR3 covers 16 residues. Looking up the rest from reference TRBV28 and TRBJ1-6 gives the full variable domain: DVKVTQSSRYLVKRTGEKVFLECVQDMDHENMFWYRQDPGLGLRLIYFSYDVKMKEKGDIPEGYSVSREKKERFSLILESASTNQTSMYLCASRVGQGTGRSPLHFGNGTRLTVT.

The J gene is TRBJ1-5, the V gene TRBV19; unclear D gene. This CDR3 region has 14 residues. V lost 6 bases and J lost 2, with 11 bases in between. The germline V gene has CDR1 LNHDA and CDR2 SQIVND (reference sequence). CDR3 sequence (DNA): TGTGCCAGTAGAGAGGAGGTACGCAATCAGCCCCAGCATTTT. Translated: CASREEVRNQPQHF.

The chain couples TRBV28 to TRBJ1-1; D is possibly TRBD1 (5 bases). The germline V gene encodes CDR1 MDHEN and CDR2 SYDVKM. V lost 8 bases to trimming and J lost 4 bases, with 14 bases between them. The CDR3 runs to 13 residues. CDR3 loop: CASHRGDSTEAFF. The CDR3 DNA reads TGTGCCAGCCATCGGGGCGACAGCACTGAAGCTTTCTTT.

V is TRBV6-8 and J is TRBJ2-1; TRBD2 agrees at 10 bases. J lost 6 bases, V lost 5 bases, and 7 bases had no gene match. The CDR3 sequence is 15 residues long. From germline, CDR1 is MNHGY and CDR2 SAAAGT. DNA for the CDR3: TGTGCCAGCAGTGACCGGACTAGCGGTCTCAATGAGCAGTTCTTC. Translated, it gives CASSDRTSGLNEQFF.

The chain employs TRBV5-1 and TRBJ1-4; 9 bases map to TRBD1. This CDR3 region has 15 residues. CDR1 and CDR2 from the germline V gene are SGHRS and YFSETQ. Trimming took 3 bases from V and 0 from J; bases not matched to a gene: 0. The chain's CDR3 is CASSWTGATNEKLFF. In DNA form, the CDR3 reads TGCGCCAGCAGCTGGACAGGGGCAACTAATGAAAAACTGTTTTTT.

The DNA for the CDR3 is TGTGCCAGCAGTTACTCTCCGTCGGGGCATTCGGGAGAGCAGTACTTC. Encoded protein: CASSYSPSGHSGEQYF. The chain uses TRBV6-8 and TRBJ2-7; D is possibly TRBD1 or TRBD2 (5 bases each). CDR1 MNHGY and CDR2 SAAAGT come from the germline V gene. The ends were cut back, 0 bases at V and 7 bases at J, with 19 bases in the middle. The CDR3 contains 16 residues.

The chain recombines TRBV16 with TRBJ2-6, with D possibly matching TRBD1 (6 bases). Germline V gene lookup returns CDR1 KGHSY and CDR2 FQNENV. This CDR3 has 17 amino acids. V was shortened by 0 bases and J by 0 bases, with 9 bases between the two germline ends. For the CDR3, the DNA is TGTGCCAGCAGCCAATCGGGACAAATCTCTGGGGCCAACGTCCTGACTTTC. As protein: CASSQSGQISGANVLTF.

This clone was detected only once. J is TRBJ1-4 and V is TRBV7-1, with TRBD1 identical over 7 bases. TRBV7-1 is an ORF, and what it does is uncertain. V gave up 5 bases and J gave up 8 bases; unmatched junction bases: 11. The CDR3 spans 15 residues. The CDR3 spells CASSQSDRTWEKLFF. CDR3 bases: TGTGCCAGCAGCCAGTCGGACAGGACATGGGAAAAACTGTTTTTT.

This chain joins TRBV12-5 and TRBJ1-1, with TRBD1 as a possible D gene (5 bases). The CDR3 is 13 residues long. The germline CDR1 and CDR2 sequences are LGHNT and FRNRAP. The CDR3 region is CASMRGFDTEAFF. CDR3 bases: TGTGCCAGCATGAGGGGATTCGACACTGAAGCTTTCTTT. The full variable domain, in which reference TRBV12-5 and TRBJ1-1 provide the parts outside the CDR3, is DARVTQTPRHKVTEMGQEVTMRCQPILGHNTVFWYRQTMMQGLELLAYFRNRAPLDDSGMPKDRFSAEMPDATLATLKIQPSEPRDSAVYFCASMRGFDTEAFFGQGTRLTVV.

The gene calls are TRBV6-7 and TRBJ2-6; perhaps D is TRBD1 or TRBD2 (5 bases each). TRBV6-7 is assigned to the ORF class and has an uncertain function. Trimming stripped 4 bases from V and 0 bases from J, with 10 bases between. The CDR3 consists of 16 residues. CDR3 sequence (DNA): TGTGCCAGCAGTTTGGGACGTACCTCTGGGGCCAACGTCCTGACTTTC. Protein: CASSLGRTSGANVLTF.

The CDR3 region is CASSYSSTQAGEGSYEQYF. The DNA of the CDR3 is TGTGCCAGCAGTTACTCCTCGACCCAAGCGGGAGAGGGCTCCTACGAGCAGTACTTC. The genes are TRBV6-8 and TRBJ2-7, with 8 positions matching TRBD2. The CDR3 spans 19 residues. The V gene's germline CDR1 is MNHGY and CDR2 SAAAGT. The V segment lost 0 bases and the J segment 0 bases; nucleotides outside the gene matches: 13.